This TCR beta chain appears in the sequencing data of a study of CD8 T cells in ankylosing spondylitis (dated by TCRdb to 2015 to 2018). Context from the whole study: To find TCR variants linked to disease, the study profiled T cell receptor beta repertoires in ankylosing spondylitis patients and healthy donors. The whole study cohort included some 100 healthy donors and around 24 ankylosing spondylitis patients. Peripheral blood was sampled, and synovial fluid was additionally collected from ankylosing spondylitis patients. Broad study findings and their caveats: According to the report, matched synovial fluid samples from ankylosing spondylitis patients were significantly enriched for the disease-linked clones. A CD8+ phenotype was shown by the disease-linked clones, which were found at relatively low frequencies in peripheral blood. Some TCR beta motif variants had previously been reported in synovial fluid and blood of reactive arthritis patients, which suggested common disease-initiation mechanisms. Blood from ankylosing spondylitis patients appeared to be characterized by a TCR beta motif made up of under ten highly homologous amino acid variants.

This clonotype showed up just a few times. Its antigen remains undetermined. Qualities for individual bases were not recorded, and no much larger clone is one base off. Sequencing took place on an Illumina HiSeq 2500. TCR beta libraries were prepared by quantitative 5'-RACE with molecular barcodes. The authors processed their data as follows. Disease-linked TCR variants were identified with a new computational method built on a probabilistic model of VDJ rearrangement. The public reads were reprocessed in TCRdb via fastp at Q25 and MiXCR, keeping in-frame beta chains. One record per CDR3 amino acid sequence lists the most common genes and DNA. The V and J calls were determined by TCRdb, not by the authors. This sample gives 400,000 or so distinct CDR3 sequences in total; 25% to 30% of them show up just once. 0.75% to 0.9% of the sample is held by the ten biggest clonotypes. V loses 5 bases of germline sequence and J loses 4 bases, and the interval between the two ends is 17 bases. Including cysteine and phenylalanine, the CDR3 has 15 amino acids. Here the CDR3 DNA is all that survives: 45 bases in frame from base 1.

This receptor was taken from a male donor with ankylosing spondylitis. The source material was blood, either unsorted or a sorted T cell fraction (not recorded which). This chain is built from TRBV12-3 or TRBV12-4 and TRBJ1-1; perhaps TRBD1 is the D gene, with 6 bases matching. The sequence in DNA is TGTGCCAGCAGTCTGGTCAGGGGAACTTTCACTGAAGCTTTCTTT. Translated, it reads CASSLVRGTFTEAFF.